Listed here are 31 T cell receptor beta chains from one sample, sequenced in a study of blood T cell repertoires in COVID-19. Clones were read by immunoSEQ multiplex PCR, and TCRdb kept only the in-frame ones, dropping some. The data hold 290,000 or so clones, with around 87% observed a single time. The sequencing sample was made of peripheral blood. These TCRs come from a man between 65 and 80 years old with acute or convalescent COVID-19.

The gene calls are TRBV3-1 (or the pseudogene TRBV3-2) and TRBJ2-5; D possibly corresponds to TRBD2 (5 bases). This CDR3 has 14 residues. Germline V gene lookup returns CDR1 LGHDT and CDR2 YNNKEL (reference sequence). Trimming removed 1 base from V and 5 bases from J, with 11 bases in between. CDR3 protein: CASSQGHSVETQYF. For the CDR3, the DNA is TGTGCCAGCAGCCAAGGTCATAGCGTCGAGACCCAGTACTTC.

CDR3 DNA: TGTGCCAGTAGTATCTCGGGGATCCTTATAGTGGGCAATCAGCCCCAGCATTTT. As protein: CASSISGILIVGNQPQHF. This chain uses TRBV19 with TRBJ1-5, with D unresolved. Trimming removed 3 bases at V and 2 bases at J, with 20 bases between. CDR1 and CDR2 (germline): LNHDA, SQIVND (reference sequence). The length of the CDR3 is 18 residues.

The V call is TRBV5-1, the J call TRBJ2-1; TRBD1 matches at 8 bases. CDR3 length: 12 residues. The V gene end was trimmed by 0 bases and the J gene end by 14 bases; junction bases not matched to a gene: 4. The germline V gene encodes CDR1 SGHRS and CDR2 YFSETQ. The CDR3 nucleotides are TGCGCCAGCAGCTTGGACAGGGGGAGAAAGTTCTTC. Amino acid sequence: CASSLDRGRKFF.

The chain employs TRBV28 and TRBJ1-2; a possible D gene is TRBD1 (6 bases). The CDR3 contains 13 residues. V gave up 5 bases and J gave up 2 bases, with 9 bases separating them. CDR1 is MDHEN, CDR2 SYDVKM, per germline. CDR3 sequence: CASSLDRNYGYTF. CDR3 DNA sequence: TGTGCCAGCAGTCTTGACAGGAACTATGGCTACACCTTC.

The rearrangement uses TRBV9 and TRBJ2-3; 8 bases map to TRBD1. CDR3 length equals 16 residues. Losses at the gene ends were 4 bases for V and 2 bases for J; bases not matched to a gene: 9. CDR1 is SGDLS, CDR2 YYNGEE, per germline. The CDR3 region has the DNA TGTGCCAGCAGCTTGATGACAGGGGAGGACACAGATACGCAGTATTTT. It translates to CASSLMTGEDTDTQYF.

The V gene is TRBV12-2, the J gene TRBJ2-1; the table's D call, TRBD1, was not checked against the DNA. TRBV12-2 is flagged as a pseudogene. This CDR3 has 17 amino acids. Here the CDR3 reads CASRLAPLGQGYNEQFF. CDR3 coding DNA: TGTGCAAGTCGCTTAGCCCCCTTGGGACAGGGTTACAATGAGCAGTTCTTC.

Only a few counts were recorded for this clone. CDR3 in amino acids: CAISESTGREKLFF. The CDR3 DNA sequence: TGTGCCATCAGTGAGTCGACAGGGCGAGAAAAACTGTTTTTT. The V gene is TRBV10-3, the J gene TRBJ1-4; 7 nucleotides agree with TRBD1. The CDR3 is made up of 14 amino acids. CDR1 and CDR2 (germline): ENHRY, SYGVKD. The J segment lost 8 bases and the V segment lost 0 bases, leaving 3 bases of the junction unmatched.

This CDR3 is CASSLDRARGYNEQFF. CDR3 DNA: TGTGCCAGCAGTCTCGACAGGGCTAGGGGCTACAATGAGCAGTTCTTC. The V and J genes are TRBV7-9 and TRBJ2-1; the match to TRBD1 covers 7 bases. Germline V CDR1 and CDR2: SEHNR, FQNEAQ (reference sequence). The trim removed 6 bases at V and 3 bases at J, leaving 11 bases unmatched. The CDR3 runs 16 residues.

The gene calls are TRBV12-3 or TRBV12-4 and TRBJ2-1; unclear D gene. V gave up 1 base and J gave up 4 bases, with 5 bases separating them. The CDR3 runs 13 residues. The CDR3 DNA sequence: TGTGCCAGCAGTTTAGTCTTGTACAATGAGCAGTTCTTC. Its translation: CASSLVLYNEQFF.

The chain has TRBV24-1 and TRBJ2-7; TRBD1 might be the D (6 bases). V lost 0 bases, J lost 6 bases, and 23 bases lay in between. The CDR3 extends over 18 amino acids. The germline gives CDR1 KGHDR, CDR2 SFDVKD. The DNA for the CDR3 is TGTGCCACCAGTGATTTGCTAAGAGGTCACGACAGGTGGTTCGAGCAGTACTTC. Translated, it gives CATSDLLRGHDRWFEQYF.

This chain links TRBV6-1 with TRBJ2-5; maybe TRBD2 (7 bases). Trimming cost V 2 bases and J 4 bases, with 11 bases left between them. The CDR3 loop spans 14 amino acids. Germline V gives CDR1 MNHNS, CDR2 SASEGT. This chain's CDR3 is CASSERAGAETQYF. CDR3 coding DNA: TGTGCCAGCAGTGAAAGGGCGGGGGCAGAGACCCAGTACTTC.

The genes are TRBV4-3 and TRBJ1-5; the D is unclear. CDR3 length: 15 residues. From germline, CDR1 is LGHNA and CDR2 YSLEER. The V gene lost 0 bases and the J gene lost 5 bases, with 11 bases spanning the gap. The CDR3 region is CASSQDYLGDQPQHF. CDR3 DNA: TGCGCCAGCAGCCAAGATTACCTAGGCGATCAGCCCCAGCATTTT.

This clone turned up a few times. CDR3: CASSLARHRPGNTIYF. The CDR3 nucleotides are TGTGCCAGCAGCCTTGCCAGACACCGGCCAGGAAACACCATATATTTT. The V call is TRBV7-6, the J call TRBJ1-3; no clear D gene. The CDR3 loop spans 16 amino acids. Germline V gene lookup returns CDR1 SGHVS and CDR2 FNYEAQ. Trimming took off 5 bases at V and 4 bases at J, with 18 bases between the two ends.

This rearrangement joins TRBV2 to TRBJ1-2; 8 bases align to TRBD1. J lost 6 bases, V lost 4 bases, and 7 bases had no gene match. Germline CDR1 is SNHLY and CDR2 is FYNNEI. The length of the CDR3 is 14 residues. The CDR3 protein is CASSGSGGVDGYTF. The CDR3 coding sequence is TGTGCCAGCAGTGGGTCAGGGGGCGTGGATGGCTACACCTTC. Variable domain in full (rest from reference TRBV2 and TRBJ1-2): EPEVTQTPSHQVTQMGQEVILRCVPISNHLYFYWYRQILGQKVEFLVSFYNNEISEKSEIFDDQFSVERPDGSNFTLKIRSTKLEDSAMYFCASSGSGGVDGYTFGSGTRLTVV.

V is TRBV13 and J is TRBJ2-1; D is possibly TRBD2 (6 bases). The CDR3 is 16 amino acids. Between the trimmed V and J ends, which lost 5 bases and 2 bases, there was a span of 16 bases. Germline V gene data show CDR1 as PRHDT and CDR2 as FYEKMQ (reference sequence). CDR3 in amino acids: CASSPLTSRAYNEQFF. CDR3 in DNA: TGTGCCAGCAGCCCGCTGACTAGTCGGGCCTACAATGAGCAGTTCTTC.

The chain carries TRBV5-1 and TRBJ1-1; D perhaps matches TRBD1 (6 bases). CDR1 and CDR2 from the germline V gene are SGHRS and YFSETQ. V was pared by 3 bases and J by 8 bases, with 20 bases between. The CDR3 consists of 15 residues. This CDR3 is CASSWRGGPSDEAFF. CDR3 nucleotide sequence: TGCGCCAGCAGCTGGAGGGGGGGCCCCTCCGACGAAGCTTTCTTT. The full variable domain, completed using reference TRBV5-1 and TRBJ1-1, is KAGVTQTPRYLIKTRGQQVTLSCSPISGHRSVSWYQQTPGQGLQFLFEYFSETQRNKGNFPGRFSGRQFSNSRSEMNVSTLELGDSALYLCASSWRGGPSDEAFFGQGTRLTVV.

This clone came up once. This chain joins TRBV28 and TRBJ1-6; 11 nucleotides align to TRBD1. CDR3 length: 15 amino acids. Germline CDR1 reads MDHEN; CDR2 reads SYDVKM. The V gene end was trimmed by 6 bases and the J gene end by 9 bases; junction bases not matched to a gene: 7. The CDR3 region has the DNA TGTGCCAGCAGCCCCACCGGGACAGGGGGTTCACCCCTCCACTTT. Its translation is CASSPTGTGGSPLHF. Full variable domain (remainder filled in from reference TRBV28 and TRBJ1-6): DVKVTQSSRYLVKRTGEKVFLECVQDMDHENMFWYRQDPGLGLRLIYFSYDVKMKEKGDIPEGYSVSREKKERFSLILESASTNQTSMYLCASSPTGTGGSPLHFGNGTRLTVT.

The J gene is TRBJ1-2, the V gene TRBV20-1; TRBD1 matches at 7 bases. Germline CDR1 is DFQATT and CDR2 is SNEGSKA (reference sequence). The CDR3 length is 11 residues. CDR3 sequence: CRTGMNYGYTF. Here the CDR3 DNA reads TGCAGGACAGGGATGAACTATGGCTACACCTTC.

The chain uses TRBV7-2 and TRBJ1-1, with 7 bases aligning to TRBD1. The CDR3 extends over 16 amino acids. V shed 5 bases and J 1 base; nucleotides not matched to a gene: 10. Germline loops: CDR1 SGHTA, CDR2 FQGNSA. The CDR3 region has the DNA TGTGCCAGCAGCAAAAGGACAGGTCACACGAACACTGAAGCTTTCTTT. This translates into CASSKRTGHTNTEAFF.

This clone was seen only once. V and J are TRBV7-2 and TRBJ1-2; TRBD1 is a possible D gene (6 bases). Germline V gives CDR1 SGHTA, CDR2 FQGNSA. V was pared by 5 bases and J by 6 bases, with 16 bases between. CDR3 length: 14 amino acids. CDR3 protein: CASSDLGGRNGYTF. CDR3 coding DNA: TGTGCCAGCAGCGACCTGGGGGGGCGGAATGGCTACACCTTC.

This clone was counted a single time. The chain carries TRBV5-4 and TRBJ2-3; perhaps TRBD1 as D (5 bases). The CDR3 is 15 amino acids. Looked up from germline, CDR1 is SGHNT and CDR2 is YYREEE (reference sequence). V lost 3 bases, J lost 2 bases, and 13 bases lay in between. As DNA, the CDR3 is TGTGCCAGCAGCTCCAAGACAGTTTACACAGATACGCAGTATTTT. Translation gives CASSSKTVYTDTQYF. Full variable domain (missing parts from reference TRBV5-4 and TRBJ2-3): ETGVTQSPTHLIKTRGQQVTLRCSSQSGHNTVSWYQQALGQGPQFIFQYYREEENGRGNFPPRFSGLQFPNYSSELNVNALELDDSALYLCASSSKTVYTDTQYFGPGTRLTVL.

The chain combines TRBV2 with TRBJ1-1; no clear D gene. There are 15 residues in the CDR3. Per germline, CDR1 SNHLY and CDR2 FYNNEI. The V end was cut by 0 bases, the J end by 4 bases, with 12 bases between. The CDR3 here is CASSEARLRSTEAFF. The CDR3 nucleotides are TGTGCCAGCAGTGAAGCGCGGCTGAGGAGCACTGAAGCTTTCTTT.

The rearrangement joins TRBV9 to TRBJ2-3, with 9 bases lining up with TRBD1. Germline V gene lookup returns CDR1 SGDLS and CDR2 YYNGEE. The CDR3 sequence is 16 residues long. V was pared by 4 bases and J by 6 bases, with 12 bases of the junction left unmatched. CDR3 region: CASSPRDRATYDTQYF. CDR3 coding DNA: TGTGCCAGCAGCCCTAGGGACAGGGCTACGTACGATACGCAGTATTTT.

CDR3 sequence: CASSPPGNTGELFF. CDR3 in DNA: TGCGCCAGCAGCCCGCCGGGGAACACCGGGGAGCTGTTTTTT. The genes are TRBV4-1 and TRBJ2-2, with D unclear. V lost 4 bases and J 1 base, leaving 7 bases between the germline ends. This CDR3 spans 14 amino acids. The germline gives CDR1 MGHRA, CDR2 YSYEKL.

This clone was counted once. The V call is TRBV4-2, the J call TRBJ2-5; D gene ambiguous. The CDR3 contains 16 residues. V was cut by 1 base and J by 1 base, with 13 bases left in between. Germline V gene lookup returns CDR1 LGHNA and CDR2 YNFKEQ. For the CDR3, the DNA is TGTGCCAGCAGCCAAGCTGCAACAGCCTTCCAAGAGACCCAGTACTTC. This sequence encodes CASSQAATAFQETQYF.

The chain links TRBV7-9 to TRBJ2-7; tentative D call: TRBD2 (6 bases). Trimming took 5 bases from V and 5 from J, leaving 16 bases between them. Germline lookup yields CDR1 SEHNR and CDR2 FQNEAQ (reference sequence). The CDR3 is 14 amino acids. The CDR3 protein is CASSRSGGSHEQYF. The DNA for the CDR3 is TGTGCCAGCAGCAGATCTGGGGGGTCCCACGAGCAGTACTTC.

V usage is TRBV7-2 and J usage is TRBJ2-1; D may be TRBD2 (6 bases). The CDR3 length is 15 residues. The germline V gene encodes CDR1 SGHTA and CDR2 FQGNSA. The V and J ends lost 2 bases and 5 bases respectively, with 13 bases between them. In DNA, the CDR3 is TGTGCCAGCAGCTTAATGGCGGGGAGTCACAATGAGCAGTTCTTC. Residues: CASSLMAGSHNEQFF.

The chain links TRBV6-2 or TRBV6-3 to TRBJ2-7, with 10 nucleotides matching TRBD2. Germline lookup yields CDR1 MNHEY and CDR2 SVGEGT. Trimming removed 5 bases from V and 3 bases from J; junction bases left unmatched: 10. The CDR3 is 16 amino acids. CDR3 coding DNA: TGTGCCAGCAGTAAACGGACTAGCGGTACTAGCTACGAGCAGTACTTC. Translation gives CASSKRTSGTSYEQYF.

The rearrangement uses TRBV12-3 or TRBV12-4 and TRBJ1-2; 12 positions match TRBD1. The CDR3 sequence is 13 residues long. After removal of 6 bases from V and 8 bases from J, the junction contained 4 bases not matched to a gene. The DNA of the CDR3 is TGTGCCAGCAGGGGGGACAGGGGGCGCGGCTACACCTTC. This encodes CASRGDRGRGYTF.

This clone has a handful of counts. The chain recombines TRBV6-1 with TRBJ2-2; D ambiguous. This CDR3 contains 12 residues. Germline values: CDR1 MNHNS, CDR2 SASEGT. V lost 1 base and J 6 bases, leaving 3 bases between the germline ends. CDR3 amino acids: CASSEVAGELFF. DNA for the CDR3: TGTGCCAGCAGTGAAGTCGCCGGGGAGCTGTTTTTT.

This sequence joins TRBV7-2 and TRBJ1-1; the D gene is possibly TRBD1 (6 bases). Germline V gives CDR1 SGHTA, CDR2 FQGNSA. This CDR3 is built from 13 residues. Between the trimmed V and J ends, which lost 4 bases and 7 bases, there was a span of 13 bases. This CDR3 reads CASSWGPVYEAFF. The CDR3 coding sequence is TGTGCCAGCAGCTGGGGGCCGGTCTATGAAGCTTTCTTT. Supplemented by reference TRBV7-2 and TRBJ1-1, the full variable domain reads GAGVSQSPSNKVTEKGKDVELRCDPISGHTALYWYRQSLGQGLEFLIYFQGNSAPDKSGLPSDRFSAERTGGSVSTLTIQRTQQEDSAVYLCASSWGPVYEAFFGQGTRLTVV.